These 28 T cell receptor beta chains were sequenced from one sample in a study of T cell responses to AZD1222 COVID-19 vaccine. The assay was immunoSEQ multiplex PCR, and TCRdb's table has in-frame clones only and misses some. The sample contains 130,000 or so clones, 80% to 90% of which appear only once. Material: peripheral blood, obtained on day 0 of AZD1222 vaccination. The receptors here all came from an adult in good health.

Comments on this clone: Lacking the conserved final phenylalanine or tryptophan, this CDR3 likely reflects a read error. It is unclear where the CDR3 begins or ends on the DNA, so no DNA is shown, and the CDR3 is as TCRdb lists it. The CDR3 loop is CASSLEQGGL. This chain links TRBV7-7 with TRBJ2-7; the table's TRBD1 call for D was not verified on the DNA. Germline V gene sequence: CDR1 SSHAT, CDR2 FNYEAQ (reference sequence). The CDR3 adds up to 10 amino acids, both ends counted.

The rearrangement uses TRBV5-1 and TRBJ2-5, with 8 bases identical to TRBD2. This CDR3 spans 15 amino acids. Looked up from germline, CDR1 is SGHRS and CDR2 is YFSETQ. J was trimmed by 5 bases and V by 4 bases; bases with no gene match: 10. CDR3 amino acids: CASSISGRPGETQYF. CDR3 in DNA: TGCGCCAGCAGCATAAGCGGGAGACCCGGGGAGACCCAGTACTTC.

The chain recombines TRBV28 with TRBJ1-1, with 7 bases matching TRBD1. This CDR3 spans 12 amino acids. The germline V gene encodes CDR1 MDHEN and CDR2 SYDVKM. V shed 6 bases, J shed 8 bases, and the junction held 6 bases outside the gene matches. The CDR3 nucleotides are TGTGCCAGCAGGCGATCACAGGGGGAAGCTTTCTTT. Its protein product is CASRRSQGEAFF. The whole variable domain, filled in from reference TRBV28 and TRBJ1-1, reads DVKVTQSSRYLVKRTGEKVFLECVQDMDHENMFWYRQDPGLGLRLIYFSYDVKMKEKGDIPEGYSVSREKKERFSLILESASTNQTSMYLCASRRSQGEAFFGQGTRLTVV.

V and J are TRBV27 and TRBJ2-7; 9 positions agree with TRBD1. Germline CDR1 MNHEY, CDR2 SMNVEV (reference sequence). This CDR3 comprises 16 residues. J gave up 3 bases and V 2 bases, and 8 bases lay outside the gene matches. The CDR3 DNA sequence: TGTGCCAGCAGTTTAAGAGCGGACAGGGGTGGCTACGAGCAGTACTTC. This gives the protein CASSLRADRGGYEQYF.

V gene TRBV19 combines with J gene TRBJ2-7; 7 bases fit TRBD1. Germline trimming cut 3 bases from V and 6 bases from J; bases unmatched to any gene: 2. The germline V gene encodes CDR1 LNHDA and CDR2 SQIVND (reference sequence). The CDR3 consists of 12 residues. CDR3 sequence reads: CASSIDRVEQYF. DNA for the CDR3: TGTGCCAGTAGTATTGACAGGGTCGAGCAGTACTTC.

This clone was picked up a small number of times. The chain uses TRBV30 and TRBJ2-7, with TRBD1 matching over 10 bases. The CDR3 is 14 amino acids. Germline V gene data show CDR1 as GTSNPN and CDR2 as SVGIG (reference sequence). The trim removed 1 base at V and 1 base at J, leaving 1 base unmatched. The chain's CDR3 is CAWSGGQGSYEQYF. The DNA of the CDR3 is TGTGCCTGGAGTGGGGGACAGGGGTCCTACGAGCAGTACTTC. The entire variable domain, with the rest obtained from reference TRBV30 and TRBJ2-7, is as follows: SQTIHQWPATLVQPVGSPLSLECTVEGTSNPNLYWYRQAAGRGLQLLFYSVGIGQISSEVPQNLSASRPQDRQFILSSKKLLLSDSGFYLCAWSGGQGSYEQYFGPGTRLTVT.

The chain joins TRBV6-7 to TRBJ2-7, with D tentatively TRBD2 (5 bases). Being an ORF, TRBV6-7 has a function that is uncertain. The CDR3 loop spans 15 amino acids. Trimming took off 0 bases at V and 2 bases at J, with 11 bases between the two ends. The CDR3 protein is CASSYSTGITYEQYF. CDR3 bases: TGTGCCAGCAGTTACTCGACGGGGATAACCTACGAGCAGTACTTC.

In the case of this clone: One end of the junction varies from germline; a read error may be responsible. The chain uses TRBV7-7 and TRBJ1-6, with 7 nucleotides matching TRBD1. The CDR3 length is 15 residues. The germline V gene has CDR1 SSHAT and CDR2 FNYEAQ (reference sequence). The CDR3 nucleotides are TGTGCTAGCAGCTACCGGGACAGATCAAATTCACCCCTCCACTTT. It encodes CASSYRDRSNSPLHF.

This clone was seen just once. The rearrangement uses TRBV5-4 and TRBJ1-4, with 9 bases that match TRBD1. CDR3 size: 15 residues. The junction had 6 bases not matched to a gene; V was cut back by 4 bases and J by 5 bases. Germline CDR1 and CDR2: SGHNT and YYREEE (reference sequence). The DNA for the CDR3 is TGTGCCAGCAGCCCAGGGGGACAGGGAAATGAAAAACTGTTTTTT. As protein: CASSPGGQGNEKLFF.

The gene calls are TRBV15 and TRBJ2-1, with 13 bases identical to TRBD2. V dropped 3 bases and J dropped 5; count of bases not matched to a gene: 4. This CDR3 region has 16 residues. Germline V gene sequence: CDR1 LNHNV, CDR2 YYDKDF (reference sequence). Here the CDR3 DNA reads TGTGCCACCAGCAGCGCGGGGACTAGCGGGAACAATGAGCAGTTCTTC. Amino acid sequence: CATSSAGTSGNNEQFF.

This clone was picked up one time. Here the CDR3 reads CASSHSTGLYQPQHF. The CDR3 nucleotides read TGTGCCAGCAGTCACTCGACAGGGCTTTATCAGCCCCAGCATTTT. The J gene is TRBJ1-5, the V gene TRBV28; 7 positions match TRBD1. Trimming took 5 bases from V and 5 from J; bases not matched to a gene: 9. The CDR3 loop spans 15 amino acids. Looked up from germline, CDR1 is MDHEN and CDR2 is SYDVKM.

CDR3 sequence reads: CASSLIRDASYEQYF. In DNA form, the CDR3 reads TGTGCCAGCAGTTTGATACGGGACGCCTCCTACGAGCAGTACTTC. The V and J genes are TRBV6-5 and TRBJ2-7, with D perhaps being TRBD1 or TRBD2 (5 bases each). The CDR3 has 15 residues. Germline V gene lookup returns CDR1 MNHEY and CDR2 SVGAGI. V was cut by 4 bases and J by 0 bases, with 13 bases left in between.

The V and J genes are TRBV4-1 and TRBJ2-7; D may correspond to TRBD1 or TRBD2 (5 bases each). CDR3 length equals 17 residues. Germline V lookup: CDR1 MGHRA, CDR2 YSYEKL. Trimming shortened V by 1 base and J by 4 bases, and 20 bases separated the two germline ends. Written as DNA, the CDR3 is TGCGCCAGCAGCCAAGTTTCATTCCGGGACGGCTTTTACGAGCAGTACTTC. This gives the protein CASSQVSFRDGFYEQYF.

The chain couples TRBV29-1 to TRBJ1-1; tentative D call: TRBD1 (6 bases). The CDR3 spans 13 residues. Trimming shortened V by 7 bases and J by 1 base, and 13 bases separated the two germline ends. Germline V lookup: CDR1 SQVTM, CDR2 ANQGSEA. The CDR3 coding sequence is TGCAGCGCCCACGGACAGAGGAACACTGAAGCTTTCTTT. This translates into CSAHGQRNTEAFF. The variable domain in full, with the rest retrieved from reference TRBV29-1 and TRBJ1-1, is SAVISQKPSRDICQRGTSLTIQCQVDSQVTMMFWYRQQPGQSLTLIATANQGSEATYESGFVIDKFPISRPNLTFSTLTVSNMSPEDSSIYLCSAHGQRNTEAFFGQGTRLTVV.

The chain links TRBV7-9 to TRBJ1-2; 7 nucleotides line up with TRBD1. Germline V CDR1 and CDR2: SEHNR, FQNEAQ (reference sequence). The CDR3 sequence is 17 residues long. With V trimmed by 4 bases and J by 0 bases, 11 bases remained unmatched. CDR3 sequence: CASSYSNRGAANYGYTF. In nucleotides, the CDR3 is TGTGCCAGCAGCTATAGTAACAGGGGCGCGGCTAACTATGGCTACACCTTC.

This sequence joins TRBV6-5 and TRBJ2-1; 10 bases map to TRBD2. The CDR3 has 15 amino acids. With V trimmed by 1 base and J by 7 bases, 4 bases remained unmatched. The V gene's germline CDR1 is MNHEY and CDR2 SVGAGI. The CDR3 DNA follows: TGTGCCAGCAGTTACTTTGCTAGCGGGGGAAATGAGCAGTTCTTC. Its protein product is CASSYFASGGNEQFF.

V and J are TRBV6-2 or TRBV6-3 and TRBJ2-2, with D maybe TRBD1 (5 bases). Germline loops: CDR1 MNHEY, CDR2 SVGEGT. The CDR3 is 13 residues long. V lost 5 bases and J 6 bases, leaving 10 bases between the germline ends. The CDR3, as DNA: TGTGCCAGCAGTCGACTGGGGCCCGGGGAGCTGTTTTTT. Protein sequence: CASSRLGPGELFF.

For the CDR3, the DNA is TGCGCCAGCAGCTTGGGAACTGGGGGCGCGGACTACACCTTC. It is translated as CASSLGTGGADYTF. The gene calls are TRBV5-1 and TRBJ1-2, with D possibly matching TRBD1 (6 bases). The length of the CDR3 is 14 residues. Trimming removed 0 bases at V and 10 bases at J, with 16 bases between. Looked up from germline, CDR1 is SGHRS and CDR2 is YFSETQ.

The chain combines TRBV10-3 with TRBJ1-2, with TRBD1 matching 8 bases. Germline V gives CDR1 ENHRY, CDR2 SYGVKD. This CDR3 is built from 14 residues. Germline trimming cut 3 bases from V and 8 bases from J; bases unmatched to any gene: 8. The CDR3 DNA reads TGTGCCATCAGTGAAAGACAGGGGATGATGGGCTACACCTTC. Amino acid sequence: CAISERQGMMGYTF.

This clone turned up a few times. The chain links TRBV6-4 to TRBJ2-3; tentative D call: TRBD1 (6 bases). The V end lost 5 bases, the J end lost 1 base, and 13 bases lay between the germline ends. In germline, CDR1 is MRHNA, CDR2 SNTAGT. The CDR3 loop spans 15 amino acids. CDR3 nucleotide sequence: TGTGCCAGCAGTACAGGGTTTGGAGGCACAGATACGCAGTATTTT. Translating it yields CASSTGFGGTDTQYF.

The chain has TRBV7-2 and TRBJ1-2; D is unclear. This CDR3 region has 11 residues. Trimming stripped 0 bases from V and 8 bases from J, with 4 bases between. From germline, CDR1 is SGHTA and CDR2 FQGNSA. This chain's CDR3 is CASSLAWGYTF. The CDR3 bases are TGTGCCAGCAGCTTAGCGTGGGGCTACACCTTC.

This chain joins TRBV27 and TRBJ1-2; TRBD1 is a possible D gene (6 bases). The CDR3 totals 15 residues. The V end was cut by 0 bases, the J end by 6 bases, with 14 bases between. CDR1 and CDR2 (germline): MNHEY, SMNVEV (reference sequence). CDR3 loop: CASSLSGQGINGYTF. CDR3 in DNA: TGTGCCAGCAGTTTATCTGGGCAGGGGATTAATGGCTACACCTTC.

This chain's CDR3 is CASPPRRGRPGANVLTF. The DNA for the CDR3 is TGTGCCAGTCCCCCCCGCCGGGGGCGCCCTGGGGCCAACGTCCTGACTTTC. V and J are TRBV19 and TRBJ2-6; D tentatively reads TRBD1 or TRBD2 (6 bases each). V was clipped by 8 bases and J by 2 bases, with 19 bases between them. Germline-derived CDR1 and CDR2 are LNHDA and SQIVND (reference sequence). The CDR3 spans 17 residues. The full variable domain, with the rest looked up from reference TRBV19 and TRBJ2-6, is DGGITQSPKYLFRKEGQNVTLSCEQNLNHDAMYWYRQDPGQGLRLIYYSQIVNDFQKGDIAEGYSVSREKKESFPLTVTSAQKNPTAFYLCASPPRRGRPGANVLTFGAGSRLTVL.

This clone was recorded once. The rearrangement uses TRBV24-1 and TRBJ2-5, with a tentative D call TRBD1 (6 bases). Germline CDR1 is KGHDR and CDR2 is SFDVKD. V was shortened by 4 bases and J by 2 bases, with 16 bases between the two germline ends. CDR3 length: 16 amino acids. The CDR3 region has the DNA TGTGCCACCAGTGAGGCCGGGACAAGAGTTCAAGAGACCCAGTACTTC. This codes for CATSEAGTRVQETQYF.

This chain connects TRBV5-1 to TRBJ2-1; D perhaps matches TRBD2 (5 bases). The germline V and J ends were trimmed by 4 bases and 0 bases, with 14 bases remaining between them. The length of the CDR3 is 16 residues. In germline, CDR1 is SGHRS, CDR2 YFSETQ. The CDR3 DNA is TGCGCCAGCAGCGCGGGCCAGCAGAGCTCCTACAATGAGCAGTTCTTC. It translates to CASSAGQQSSYNEQFF.

The chain joins TRBV19 to TRBJ2-1; 7 nucleotides match TRBD2. The germline gives CDR1 LNHDA, CDR2 SQIVND (reference sequence). V trimming: 1 base; J trimming: 8 bases; junction bases outside the gene matches: 17. This CDR3 has 18 residues. The CDR3 region is CASSIALTQAGWLHEQFF. In nucleotides, the CDR3 is TGTGCCAGTAGTATAGCTCTGACTCAAGCGGGGTGGCTTCATGAGCAGTTCTTC.

The J gene is TRBJ2-7, the V gene TRBV6-5, with D possibly being TRBD1 or TRBD2 (5 bases each). V lost 7 bases and J 6 bases, leaving 22 bases between the germline ends. The CDR3 covers 15 residues. Germline V CDR1 and CDR2: MNHEY, SVGAGI. CDR3 protein: CASTQVGGTATEQYF. Here the CDR3 DNA reads TGTGCCAGCACCCAAGTTGGGGGAACGGCTACCGAGCAGTACTTC.

This rearrangement joins TRBV11-3 to TRBJ1-2; tentatively, D is TRBD1 (6 bases). CDR1 and CDR2 (germline): SGHNT, YENEEA. Deletions cut 3 bases from V and 5 bases from J, with 16 bases between. This CDR3 contains 15 residues. The CDR3 DNA follows: TGTGCCAGCAGCTTGGGTCAGGGGAATGGGTATGGCTACACCTTC. Its protein product is CASSLGQGNGYGYTF. Together with reference TRBV11-3 and TRBJ1-2, the CDR3 gives the full variable domain: EAGVVQSPRYKIIEKKQPVAFWCNPISGHNTLYWYLQNLGQGPELLIRYENEEAVDDSQLPKDRFSAERLKGVDSTLKIQPAELGDSAVYLCASSLGQGNGYGYTFGSGTRLTVV.